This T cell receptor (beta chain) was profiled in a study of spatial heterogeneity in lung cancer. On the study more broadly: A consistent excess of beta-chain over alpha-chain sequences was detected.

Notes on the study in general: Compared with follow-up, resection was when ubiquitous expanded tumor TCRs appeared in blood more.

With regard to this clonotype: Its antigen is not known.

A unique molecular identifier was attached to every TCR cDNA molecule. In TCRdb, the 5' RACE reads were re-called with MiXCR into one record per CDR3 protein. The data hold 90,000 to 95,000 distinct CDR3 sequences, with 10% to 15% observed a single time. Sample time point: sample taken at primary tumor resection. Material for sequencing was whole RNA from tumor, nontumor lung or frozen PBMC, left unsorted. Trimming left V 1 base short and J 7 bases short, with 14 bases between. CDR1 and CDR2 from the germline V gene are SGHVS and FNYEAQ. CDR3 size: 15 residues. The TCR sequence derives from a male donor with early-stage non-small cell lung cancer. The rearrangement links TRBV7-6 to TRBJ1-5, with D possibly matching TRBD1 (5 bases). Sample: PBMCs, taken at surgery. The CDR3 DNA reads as TGTGCCAGCAGCTTAGATAAAGGGGTGAAGCAGCCCCAGCATTTT. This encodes CASSLDKGVKQPQHF.